Sequencing of this TCR beta chain was carried out in a study of blood T cell repertoires in COVID-19. Study-wide context: Donors in the United States, Italy and Spain gave samples during acute or convalescent COVID-19. Nucleic acid was either cDNA or gDNA, and it came from T cells, B-cell-depleted T cells, or PBMCs.

Per the authors' pipeline: From reference gene primer amplification, estimates of nucleated cell counts were derived. The method was immunoSEQ multiplex PCR; TCRdb's version includes in-frame clones alone and lacks a portion of them. V, J and clone size reflect that table, while D and trimming were determined from the DNA. The sample yields some 220,000 clones, 70% to 90% seen once. The V and J ends lost 0 bases and 6 bases respectively, with 11 bases between them. The germline V gene encodes CDR1 SGHNT and CDR2 YENEEA. The CDR3 consists of 15 residues. J is TRBJ2-2 and V is TRBV11-3; unclear D gene. This clonotype was obtained from a human donor in a cohort sampled during active COVID-19. Input material: peripheral blood. In DNA, the CDR3 is TGTGCCAGCAGCTTAGATAGCCGAGTGGCCGGGGAGCTGTTTTTT. It codes for CASSLDSRVAGELFF.